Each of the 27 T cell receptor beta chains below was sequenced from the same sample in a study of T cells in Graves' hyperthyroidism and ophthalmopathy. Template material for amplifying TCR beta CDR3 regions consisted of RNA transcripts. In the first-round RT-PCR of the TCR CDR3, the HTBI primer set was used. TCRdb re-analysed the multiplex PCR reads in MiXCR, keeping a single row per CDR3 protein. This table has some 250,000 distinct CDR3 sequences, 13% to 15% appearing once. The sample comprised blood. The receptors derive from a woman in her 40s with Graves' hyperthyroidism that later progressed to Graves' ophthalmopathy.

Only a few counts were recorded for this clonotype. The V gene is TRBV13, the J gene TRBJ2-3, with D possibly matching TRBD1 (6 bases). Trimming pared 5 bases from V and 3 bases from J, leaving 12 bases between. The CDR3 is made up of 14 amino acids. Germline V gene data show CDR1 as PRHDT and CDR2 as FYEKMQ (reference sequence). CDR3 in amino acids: CASSRAGVTDTQYF. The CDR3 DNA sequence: TGTGCCAGCAGCCGGGCAGGGGTGACAGATACGCAGTATTTT.

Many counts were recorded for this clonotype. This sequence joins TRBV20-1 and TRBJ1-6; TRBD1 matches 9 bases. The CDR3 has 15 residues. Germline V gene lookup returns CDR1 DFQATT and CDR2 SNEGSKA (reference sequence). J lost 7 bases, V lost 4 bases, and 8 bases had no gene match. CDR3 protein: CSAKNPGTGNSPLHF. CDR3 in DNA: TGCAGTGCTAAAAATCCCGGGACAGGGAATTCACCCCTCCACTTT.

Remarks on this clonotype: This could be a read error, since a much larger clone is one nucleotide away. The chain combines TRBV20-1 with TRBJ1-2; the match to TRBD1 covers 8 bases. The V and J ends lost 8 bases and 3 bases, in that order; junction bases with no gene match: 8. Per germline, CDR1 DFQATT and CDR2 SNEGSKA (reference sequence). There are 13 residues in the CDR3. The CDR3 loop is CSSLDRGDYGYTF. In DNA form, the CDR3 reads TGCAGTTCTCTCGACAGGGGCGACTATGGCTACACCTTC.

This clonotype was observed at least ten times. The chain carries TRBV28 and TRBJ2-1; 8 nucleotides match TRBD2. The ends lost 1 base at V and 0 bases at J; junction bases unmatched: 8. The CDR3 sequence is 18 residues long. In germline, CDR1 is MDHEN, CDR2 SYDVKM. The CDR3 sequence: CASSLFSLAGPSYNEQFF. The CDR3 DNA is TGTGCCAGCAGTTTATTCTCTCTAGCGGGTCCCTCCTACAATGAGCAGTTCTTC.

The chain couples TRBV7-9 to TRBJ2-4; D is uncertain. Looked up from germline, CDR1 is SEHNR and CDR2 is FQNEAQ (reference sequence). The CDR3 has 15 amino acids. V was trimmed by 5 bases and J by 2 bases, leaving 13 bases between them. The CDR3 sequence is CASSGLGYPKNIQYF. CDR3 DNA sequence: TGTGCCAGCAGCGGGCTAGGGTATCCCAAAAACATTCAGTACTTC.

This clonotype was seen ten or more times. CDR3 region: CASSLFAGFGQETQYF. The DNA of the CDR3 is TGTGCCAGCAGTTTATTCGCGGGGTTTGGCCAAGAGACCCAGTACTTC. The rearrangement links TRBV28 to TRBJ2-5, with D maybe TRBD2 (6 bases). Trimming left V 1 base short and J 1 base short, with 13 bases between. The germline V gene encodes CDR1 MDHEN and CDR2 SYDVKM. This CDR3 has 16 residues.

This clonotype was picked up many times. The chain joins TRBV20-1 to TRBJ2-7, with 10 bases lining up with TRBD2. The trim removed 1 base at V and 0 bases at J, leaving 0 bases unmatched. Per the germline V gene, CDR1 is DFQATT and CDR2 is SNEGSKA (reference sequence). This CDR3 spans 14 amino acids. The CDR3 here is CSARGTSGSYEQYF. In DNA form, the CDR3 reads TGCAGTGCTAGAGGGACTAGCGGCTCCTACGAGCAGTACTTC.

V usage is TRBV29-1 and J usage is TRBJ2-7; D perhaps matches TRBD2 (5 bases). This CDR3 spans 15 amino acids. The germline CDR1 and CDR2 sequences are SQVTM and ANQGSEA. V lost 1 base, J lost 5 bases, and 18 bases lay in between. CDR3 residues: CSVEGLGKGLDEQYF. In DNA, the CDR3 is TGCAGCGTTGAAGGTCTCGGGAAGGGTCTGGACGAGCAGTACTTC.

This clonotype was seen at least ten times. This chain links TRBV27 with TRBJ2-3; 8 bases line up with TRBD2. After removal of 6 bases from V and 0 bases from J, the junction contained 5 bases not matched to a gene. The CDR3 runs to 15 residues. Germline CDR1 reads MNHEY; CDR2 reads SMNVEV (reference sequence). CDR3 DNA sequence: TGTGCCAGCAGGACTAGCGCCACTAGCACAGATACGCAGTATTTT. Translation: CASRTSATSTDTQYF.

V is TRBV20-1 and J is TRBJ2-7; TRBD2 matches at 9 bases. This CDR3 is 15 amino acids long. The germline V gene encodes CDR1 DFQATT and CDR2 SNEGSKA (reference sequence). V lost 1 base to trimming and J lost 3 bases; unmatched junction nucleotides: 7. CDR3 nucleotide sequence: TGCAGTGCTAGAGCTGGCGGGAGGGAGAGCTACGAGCAGTACTTC. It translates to CSARAGGRESYEQYF.

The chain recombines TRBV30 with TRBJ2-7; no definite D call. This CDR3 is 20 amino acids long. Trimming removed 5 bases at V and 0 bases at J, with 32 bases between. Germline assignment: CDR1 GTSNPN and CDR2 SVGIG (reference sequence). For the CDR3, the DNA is TGTGCCTGGGACATGGGGTCACAGAATATGACACCTTCCGTCTCCTACGAGCAGTACTTC. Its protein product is CAWDMGSQNMTPSVSYEQYF.

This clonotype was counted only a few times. The CDR3 coding sequence is TGTGCCAGCAGCTTGCGACAGGAAGCAGAGACCCAGTACTTC. The encoded protein is CASSLRQEAETQYF. The chain joins TRBV5-4 to TRBJ2-5, with D possibly matching TRBD1 (6 bases). Trimming shortened V by 1 base and J by 4 bases, and 11 bases separated the two germline ends. The CDR3 runs 14 residues. The germline V gene encodes CDR1 SGHNT and CDR2 YYREEE (reference sequence).

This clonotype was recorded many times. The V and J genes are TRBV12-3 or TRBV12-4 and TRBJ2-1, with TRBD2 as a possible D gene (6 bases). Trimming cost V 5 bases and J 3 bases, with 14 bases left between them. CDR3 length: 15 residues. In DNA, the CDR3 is TGTGCCAGCAGTAAGAGGGAGGATAACTACAATGAGCAGTTCTTC. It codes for CASSKREDNYNEQFF.

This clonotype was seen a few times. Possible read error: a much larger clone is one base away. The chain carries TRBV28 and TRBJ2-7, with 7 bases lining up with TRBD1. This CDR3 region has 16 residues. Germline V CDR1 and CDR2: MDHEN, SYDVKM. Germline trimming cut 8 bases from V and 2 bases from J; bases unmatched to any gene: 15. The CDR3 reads CASRQGVSSHPYEQYF. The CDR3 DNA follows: TGTGCCAGCCGGCAGGGGGTCTCCTCTCACCCCTACGAGCAGTACTTC.

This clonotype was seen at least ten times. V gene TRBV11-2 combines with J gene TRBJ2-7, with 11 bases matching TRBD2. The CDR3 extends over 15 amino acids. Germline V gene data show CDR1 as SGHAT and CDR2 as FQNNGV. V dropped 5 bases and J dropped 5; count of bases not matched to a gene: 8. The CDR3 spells CASSHTSGSSNEQYF. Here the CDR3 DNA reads TGTGCCAGCAGCCACACTAGCGGGAGTTCTAACGAGCAGTACTTC.

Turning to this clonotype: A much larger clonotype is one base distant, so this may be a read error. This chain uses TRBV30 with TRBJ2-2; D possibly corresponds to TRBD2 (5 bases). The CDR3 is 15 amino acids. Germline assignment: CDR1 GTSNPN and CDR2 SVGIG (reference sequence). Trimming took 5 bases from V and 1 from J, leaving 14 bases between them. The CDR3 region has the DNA TGTGCCTGGGAGAGAGCGGCGAAGAACACCGGGGAGCTGTTTTTT. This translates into CAWERAAKNTGELFF.

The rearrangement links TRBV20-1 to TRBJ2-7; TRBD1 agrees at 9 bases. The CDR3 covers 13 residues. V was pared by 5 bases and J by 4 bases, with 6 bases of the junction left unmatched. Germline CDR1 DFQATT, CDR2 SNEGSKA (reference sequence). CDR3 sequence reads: CSAAADRGYEQYF. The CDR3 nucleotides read TGCAGTGCTGCGGCTGACAGGGGGTACGAGCAGTACTTC.

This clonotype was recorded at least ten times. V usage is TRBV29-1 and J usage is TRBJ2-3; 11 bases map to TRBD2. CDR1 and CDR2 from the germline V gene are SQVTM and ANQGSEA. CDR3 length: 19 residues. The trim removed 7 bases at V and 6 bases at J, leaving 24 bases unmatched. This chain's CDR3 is CSATMGLAAKVLLRDTQYF. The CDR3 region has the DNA TGCAGCGCAACAATGGGACTAGCGGCGAAGGTCCTATTACGGGATACGCAGTATTTT.

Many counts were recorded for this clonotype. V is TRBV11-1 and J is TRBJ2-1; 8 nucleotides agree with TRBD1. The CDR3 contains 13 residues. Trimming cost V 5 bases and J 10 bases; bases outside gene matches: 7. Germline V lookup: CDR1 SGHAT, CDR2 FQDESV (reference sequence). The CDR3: CASSARQGPEQFF. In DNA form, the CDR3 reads TGTGCCAGCAGCGCTCGACAGGGGCCCGAGCAGTTCTTC.

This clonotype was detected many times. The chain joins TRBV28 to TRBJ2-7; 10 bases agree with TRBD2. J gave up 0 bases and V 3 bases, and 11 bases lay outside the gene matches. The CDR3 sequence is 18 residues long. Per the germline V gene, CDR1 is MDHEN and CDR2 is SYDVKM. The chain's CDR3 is CASSLALAGERSSYEQYF. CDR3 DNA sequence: TGTGCCAGCAGTTTGGCCCTAGCGGGGGAAAGAAGCTCCTACGAGCAGTACTTC.

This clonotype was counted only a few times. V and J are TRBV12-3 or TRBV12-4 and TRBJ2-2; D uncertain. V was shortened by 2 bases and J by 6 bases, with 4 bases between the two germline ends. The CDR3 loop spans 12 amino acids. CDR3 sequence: CASSLIPGELFF. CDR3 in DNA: TGTGCCAGCAGTTTAATCCCCGGGGAGCTGTTTTTT.

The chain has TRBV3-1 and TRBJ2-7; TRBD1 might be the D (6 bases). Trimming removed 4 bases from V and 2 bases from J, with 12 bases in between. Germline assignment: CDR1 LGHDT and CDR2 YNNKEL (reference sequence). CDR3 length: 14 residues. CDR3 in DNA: TGTGCCAGCAGCCTCGGCAGGACAGCCTACGAGCAGTACTTC. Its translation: CASSLGRTAYEQYF.

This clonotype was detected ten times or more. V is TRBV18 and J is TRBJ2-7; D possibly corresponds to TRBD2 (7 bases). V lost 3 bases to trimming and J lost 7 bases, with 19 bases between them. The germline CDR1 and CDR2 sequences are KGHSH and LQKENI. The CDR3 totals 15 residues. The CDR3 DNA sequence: TGTGCCAGCTCACCGAACGGGGTACAGGGAGGGGAGCAGTACTTC. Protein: CASSPNGVQGGEQYF.

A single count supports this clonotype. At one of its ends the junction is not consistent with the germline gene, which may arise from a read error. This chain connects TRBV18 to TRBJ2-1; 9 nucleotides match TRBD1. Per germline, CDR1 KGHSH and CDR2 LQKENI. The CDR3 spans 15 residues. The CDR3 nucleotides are TGTGCCAGCTCACCGACAGGGGGATCTTACAATGAGCGGTTCTTC. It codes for CASSPTGGSYNERFF.

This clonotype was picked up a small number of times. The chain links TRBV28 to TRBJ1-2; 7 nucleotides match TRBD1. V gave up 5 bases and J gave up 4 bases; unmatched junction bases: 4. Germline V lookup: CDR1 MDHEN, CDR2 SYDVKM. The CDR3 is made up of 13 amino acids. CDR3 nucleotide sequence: TGTGCCAGCAGTAGCTCAGGGGGCTATGGCTACACCTTC. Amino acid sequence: CASSSSGGYGYTF.

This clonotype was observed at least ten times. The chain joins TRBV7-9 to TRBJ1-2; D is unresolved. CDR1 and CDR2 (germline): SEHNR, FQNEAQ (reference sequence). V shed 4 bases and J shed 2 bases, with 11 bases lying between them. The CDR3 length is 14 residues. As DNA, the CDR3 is TGTGCCAGCAGCTCGCTTACAGCCAACTATGGCTACACCTTC. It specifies CASSSLTANYGYTF.

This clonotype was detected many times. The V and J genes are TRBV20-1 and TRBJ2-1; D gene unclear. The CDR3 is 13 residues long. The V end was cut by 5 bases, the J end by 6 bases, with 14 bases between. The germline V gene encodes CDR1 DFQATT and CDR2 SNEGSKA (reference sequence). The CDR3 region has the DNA TGCAGTGCTGGACCCCTCGTACGCAATGAGCAGTTCTTC. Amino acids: CSAGPLVRNEQFF.